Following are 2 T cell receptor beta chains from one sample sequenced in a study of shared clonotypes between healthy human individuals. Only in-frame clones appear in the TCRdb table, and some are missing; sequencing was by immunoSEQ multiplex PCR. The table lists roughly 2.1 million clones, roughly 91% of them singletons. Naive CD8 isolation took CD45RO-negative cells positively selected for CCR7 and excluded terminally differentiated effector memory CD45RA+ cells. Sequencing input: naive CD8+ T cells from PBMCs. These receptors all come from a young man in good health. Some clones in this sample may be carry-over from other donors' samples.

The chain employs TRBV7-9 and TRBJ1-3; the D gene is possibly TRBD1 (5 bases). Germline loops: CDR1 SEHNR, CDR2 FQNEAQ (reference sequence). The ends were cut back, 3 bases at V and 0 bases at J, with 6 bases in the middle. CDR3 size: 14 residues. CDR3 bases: TGTGCCAGCAGCTTCAGGGACTCTGGAAACACCATATATTTT. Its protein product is CASSFRDSGNTIYF.

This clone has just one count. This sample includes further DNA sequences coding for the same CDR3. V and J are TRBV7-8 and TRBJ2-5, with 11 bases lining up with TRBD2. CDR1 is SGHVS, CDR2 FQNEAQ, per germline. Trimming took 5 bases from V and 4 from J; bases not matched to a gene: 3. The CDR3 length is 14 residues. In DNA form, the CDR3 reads TGTGCCAGCAGCCCCGGACTAGCGGGAGAGACCCAGTACTTC. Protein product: CASSPGLAGETQYF. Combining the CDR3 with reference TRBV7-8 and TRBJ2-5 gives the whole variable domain GAGVSQSPRYKVAKRGQDVALRCDPISGHVSLFWYQQALGQGPEFLTYFQNEAQLDKSGLPSDRFFAERPEGSVSTLKIQRTQQEDSAVYLCASSPGLAGETQYFGPGTRLLVL.